The sequence of this T cell receptor beta chain was determined in a study of CD8 T cells in Susac syndrome. CD8+ and CD4+ T cells from blood underwent TCR beta sequencing, which was carried out in a high-throughput format. FACS was used to enrich TEMRA cells, whereas the CD8+ and CD4+ T cells were obtained by negative isolation. V was pared by 3 bases and J by 3 bases, with 5 bases of the junction left unmatched. The germline V gene has CDR1 DFQATT and CDR2 SNEGSKA (reference sequence). The CDR3 runs to 14 residues. Random-hexamer reverse transcription was applied to about 0.5 to 1 ug RNA. Amplification of TCR beta CDR3 was carried out by immunoSEQ multiplex PCR, which covered 54 Vbeta and 13 Jbeta segments. TCRdb fed the immunoSEQ multiplex PCR reads into MiXCR, producing one record per CDR3 protein. The sample has around 140,000 distinct CDR3 sequences, approximately 95% seen once; the top ten hold approximately 0.11%.

The chain recombines TRBV20-1 with TRBJ2-3, with 8 bases identical to TRBD1. The sequencing sample was made of CD4+ T cells from PBMCs. The source is a human donor with multiple sclerosis. CDR3: CSASPRQGTDTQYF. CDR3 sequence (DNA): TGCAGTGCTAGTCCTCGACAGGGGACAGATACGCAGTATTTT.